The 8 T cell receptor beta chains below come from one sample, sequenced in a study of T cell responses to AZD1222 COVID-19 vaccine. Clones were read by immunoSEQ multiplex PCR, and TCRdb kept only the in-frame ones, dropping some. Of 86,000 or so clones detected, about 92% appear once; the ten largest clones hold approximately 2%. The source material was peripheral blood, sampled on day 0 of AZD1222 vaccination. The receptor source for this set is an adult in good health.

This chain uses TRBV6-2 or TRBV6-3 with TRBJ2-7; 13 nucleotides match TRBD2. The CDR3 sequence is 17 residues long. CDR1 is MNHEY and CDR2 is SVGEGT in the germline V gene. V shed 5 bases and J 3 bases; nucleotides not matched to a gene: 10. The CDR3: CASSIGTSGKGRYEQYF. CDR3 DNA: TGTGCCAGCAGTATCGGGACTAGCGGGAAAGGGCGCTACGAGCAGTACTTC.

The genes are TRBV6-5 and TRBJ1-6; the D is unclear. Trimming left V 2 bases short and J 8 bases short, with 10 bases between. CDR1 and CDR2 from the germline V gene are MNHEY and SVGAGI. This CDR3 has 14 residues. In DNA form, the CDR3 reads TGTGCCAGCAGTTACGGACCGAAGGATTCACCCCTCCACTTT. It translates to CASSYGPKDSPLHF.

The CDR3 protein is CASGHPGGGYTF. In DNA, the CDR3 is TGTGCCAGCGGCCACCCCGGGGGGGGCTACACCTTC. This rearrangement joins TRBV27 to TRBJ1-2; maybe TRBD1 (5 bases). Trimming removed 8 bases from V and 8 bases from J, with 15 bases in between. Germline CDR1 and CDR2: MNHEY and SMNVEV (reference sequence). The CDR3 sequence is 12 residues long.

V is TRBV7-8 and J is TRBJ2-1, with 9 bases that match TRBD1. The CDR3 sequence is 18 residues long. Germline trimming cut 4 bases from V and 0 bases from J; bases unmatched to any gene: 10. Germline values: CDR1 SGHVS, CDR2 FQNEAQ. The CDR3 coding sequence is TGTGCCAGCAGCTCCCCCACAAGGGGACAGGGCTCCTACAATGAGCAGTTCTTC. Translation: CASSSPTRGQGSYNEQFF.

The rearrangement links TRBV6-5 to TRBJ1-2; 9 bases match TRBD1. CDR1 is MNHEY, CDR2 SVGAGI, per germline. This CDR3 has 13 amino acids. V lost 6 bases to trimming and J lost 4 bases; unmatched junction nucleotides: 3. The chain's CDR3 is CASSWGQGYGYTF. For the CDR3, the DNA is TGTGCCAGCAGCTGGGGACAGGGCTATGGCTACACCTTC.

V gene TRBV5-1 combines with J gene TRBJ2-7, with 10 bases identical to TRBD2. The CDR3 consists of 14 residues. CDR1 and CDR2 from the germline V gene are SGHRS and YFSETQ. The ends lost 2 bases at V and 3 bases at J; junction bases unmatched: 2. This CDR3 reads CASSFTSGNYEQYF. The CDR3 bases are TGCGCCAGCAGCTTTACTAGCGGGAACTACGAGCAGTACTTC.

The chain uses TRBV30 and TRBJ1-6; a possible D gene is TRBD1 (6 bases). This CDR3 is built from 14 residues. V lost 3 bases and J lost 7, with 13 bases in between. Germline V gene lookup returns CDR1 GTSNPN and CDR2 SVGIG (reference sequence). The CDR3 region has the DNA TGTGCCTGGAGCGCAGGGGCACCAAATTCACCCCTCCACTTT. Translated, it gives CAWSAGAPNSPLHF.

The V and J genes are TRBV6-2 or TRBV6-3 and TRBJ1-5, with D perhaps matching TRBD1 (6 bases). The CDR3 is made up of 15 amino acids. Germline loops: CDR1 MNHEY, CDR2 SVGEGT. The V gene lost 4 bases and the J gene lost 0 bases, with 10 bases spanning the gap. The chain's CDR3 is CASSSGTTSNQPQHF. The CDR3, as DNA: TGTGCCAGCAGTTCCGGGACAACTAGCAATCAGCCCCAGCATTTT.